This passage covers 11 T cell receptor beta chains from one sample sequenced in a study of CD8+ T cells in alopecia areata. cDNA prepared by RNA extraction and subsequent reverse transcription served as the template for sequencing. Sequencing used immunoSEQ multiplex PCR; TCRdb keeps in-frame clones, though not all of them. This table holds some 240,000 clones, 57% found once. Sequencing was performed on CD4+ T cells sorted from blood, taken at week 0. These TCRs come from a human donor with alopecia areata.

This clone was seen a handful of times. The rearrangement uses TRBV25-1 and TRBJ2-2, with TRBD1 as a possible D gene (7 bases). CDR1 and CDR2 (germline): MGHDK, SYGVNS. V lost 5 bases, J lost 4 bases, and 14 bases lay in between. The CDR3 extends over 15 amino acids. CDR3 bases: TGTGCCAGCAGTCCGCAGGGGGGTGGCACCGGGGAGCTGTTTTTT. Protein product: CASSPQGGGTGELFF.

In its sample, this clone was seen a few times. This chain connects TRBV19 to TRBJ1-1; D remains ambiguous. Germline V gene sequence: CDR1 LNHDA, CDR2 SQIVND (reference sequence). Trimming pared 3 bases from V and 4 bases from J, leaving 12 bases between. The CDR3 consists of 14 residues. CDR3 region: CASSIDGVGTEAFF. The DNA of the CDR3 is TGTGCCAGTAGTATCGATGGGGTTGGCACTGAAGCTTTCTTT.

The CDR3 region has the DNA TGTGCCAGCAGCTCCTCAGGACTAGCGTACACCTACGAGCAGTACTTC. Protein sequence: CASSSSGLAYTYEQYF. The chain uses TRBV5-4 and TRBJ2-7; TRBD2 agrees at 9 bases. Per germline, CDR1 SGHNT and CDR2 YYREEE (reference sequence). V dropped 3 bases and J dropped 2; count of bases not matched to a gene: 9. This CDR3 has 16 amino acids.

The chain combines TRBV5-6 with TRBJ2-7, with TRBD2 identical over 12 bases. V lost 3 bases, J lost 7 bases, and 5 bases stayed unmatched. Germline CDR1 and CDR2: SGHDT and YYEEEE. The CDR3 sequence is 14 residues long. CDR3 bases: TGTGCCAGCAGCTGGCTAGCGGGAGGGTGGGAGCAGTACTTC. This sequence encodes CASSWLAGGWEQYF.

CDR3 amino acids: CASSLTRDRVSISEQFF. The CDR3 coding sequence is TGTGCCAGCTCACTGACCCGGGACAGGGTATCTATAAGTGAGCAGTTCTTC. The J gene is TRBJ2-1, the V gene TRBV18, with 9 bases identical to TRBD1. Trimming at V came to 4 bases and at J to 9 bases, leaving 16 bases not matched to a gene. CDR1 and CDR2 from the germline V gene are KGHSH and LQKENI. This CDR3 is built from 17 residues.

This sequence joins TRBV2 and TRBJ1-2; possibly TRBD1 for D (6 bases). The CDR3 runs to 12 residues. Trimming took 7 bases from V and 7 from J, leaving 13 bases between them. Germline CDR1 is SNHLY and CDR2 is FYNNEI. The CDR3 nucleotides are TGTGCCAGCAATACAGGGAAAGGTGGCTACACCTTC. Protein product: CASNTGKGGYTF.

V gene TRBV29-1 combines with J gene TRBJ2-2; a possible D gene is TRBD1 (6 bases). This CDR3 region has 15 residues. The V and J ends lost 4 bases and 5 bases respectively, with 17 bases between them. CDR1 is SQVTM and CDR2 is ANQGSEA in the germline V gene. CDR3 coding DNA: TGCAGCGTTGGAACCGGGACATTATCGACCGGGGAGCTGTTTTTT. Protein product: CSVGTGTLSTGELFF.

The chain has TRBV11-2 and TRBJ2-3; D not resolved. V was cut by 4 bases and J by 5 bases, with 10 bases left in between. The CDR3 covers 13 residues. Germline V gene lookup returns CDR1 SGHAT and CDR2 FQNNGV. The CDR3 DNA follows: TGTGCCAGCAGCTCTATTCAAGTAGATACGCAGTATTTT. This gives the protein CASSSIQVDTQYF.

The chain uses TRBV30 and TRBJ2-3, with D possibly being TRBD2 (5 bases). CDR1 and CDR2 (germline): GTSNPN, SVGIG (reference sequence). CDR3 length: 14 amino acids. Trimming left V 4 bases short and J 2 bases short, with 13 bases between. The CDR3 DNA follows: TGTGCCTGGACCCCGTGGGAGTACACAGATACGCAGTATTTT. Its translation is CAWTPWEYTDTQYF.

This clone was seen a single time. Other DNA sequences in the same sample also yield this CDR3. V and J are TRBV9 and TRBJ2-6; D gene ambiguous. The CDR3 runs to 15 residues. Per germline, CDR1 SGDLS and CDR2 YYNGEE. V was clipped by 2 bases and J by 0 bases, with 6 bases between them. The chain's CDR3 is CASSVVPSGANVLTF. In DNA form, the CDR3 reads TGTGCCAGCAGCGTGGTACCCTCTGGGGCCAACGTCCTGACTTTC. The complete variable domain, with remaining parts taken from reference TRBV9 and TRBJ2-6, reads DSGVTQTPKHLITATGQRVTLRCSPRSGDLSVYWYQQSLDQGLQFLIQYYNGEERAKGNILERFSAQQFPDLHSELNLSSLELGDSALYFCASSVVPSGANVLTFGAGSRLTVL.

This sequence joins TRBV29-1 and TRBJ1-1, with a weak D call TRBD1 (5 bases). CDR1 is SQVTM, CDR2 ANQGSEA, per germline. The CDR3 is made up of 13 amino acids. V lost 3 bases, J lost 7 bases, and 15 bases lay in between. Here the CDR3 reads CSVEGSPRGEAFF. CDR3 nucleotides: TGCAGCGTTGAGGGATCACCGAGGGGTGAAGCTTTCTTT.